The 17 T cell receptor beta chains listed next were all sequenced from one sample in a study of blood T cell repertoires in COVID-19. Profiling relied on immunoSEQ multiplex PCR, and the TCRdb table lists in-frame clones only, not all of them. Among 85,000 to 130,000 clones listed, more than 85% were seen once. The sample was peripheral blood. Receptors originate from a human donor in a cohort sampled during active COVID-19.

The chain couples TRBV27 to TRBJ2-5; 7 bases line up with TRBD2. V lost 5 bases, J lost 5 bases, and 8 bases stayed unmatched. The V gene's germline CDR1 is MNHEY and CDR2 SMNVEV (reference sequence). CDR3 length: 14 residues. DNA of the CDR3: TGTGCCAGCAGTCCCCTTAGCGGGCAGGAGACCCAGTACTTC. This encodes CASSPLSGQETQYF.

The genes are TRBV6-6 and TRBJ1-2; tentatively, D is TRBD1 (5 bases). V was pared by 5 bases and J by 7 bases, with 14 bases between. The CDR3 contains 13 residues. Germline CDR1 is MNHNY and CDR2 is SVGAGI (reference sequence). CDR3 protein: CASSGSGLRGYTF. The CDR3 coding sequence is TGTGCCAGCAGTGGTTCAGGGCTACGTGGCTACACCTTC.

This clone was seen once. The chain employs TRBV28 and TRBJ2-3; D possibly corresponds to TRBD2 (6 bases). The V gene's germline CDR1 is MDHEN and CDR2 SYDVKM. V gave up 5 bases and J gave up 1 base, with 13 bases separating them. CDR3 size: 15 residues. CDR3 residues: CASSPAWGGTDTQYF. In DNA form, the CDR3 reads TGTGCCAGCAGTCCAGCGTGGGGGGGCACAGATACGCAGTATTTT.

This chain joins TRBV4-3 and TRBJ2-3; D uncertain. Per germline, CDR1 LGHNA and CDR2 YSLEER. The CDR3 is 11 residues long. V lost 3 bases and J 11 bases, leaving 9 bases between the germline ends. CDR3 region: CASSQASLQYF. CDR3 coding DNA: TGCGCCAGCAGCCAGGCTTCTCTGCAGTATTTT.

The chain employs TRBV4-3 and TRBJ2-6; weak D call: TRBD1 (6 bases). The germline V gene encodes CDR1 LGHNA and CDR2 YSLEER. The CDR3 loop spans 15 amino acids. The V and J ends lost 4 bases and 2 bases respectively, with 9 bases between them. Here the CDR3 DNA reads TGCGCCAGCAGCCTTTGGGACACTGGGGCCAACGTCCTGACTTTC. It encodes CASSLWDTGANVLTF.

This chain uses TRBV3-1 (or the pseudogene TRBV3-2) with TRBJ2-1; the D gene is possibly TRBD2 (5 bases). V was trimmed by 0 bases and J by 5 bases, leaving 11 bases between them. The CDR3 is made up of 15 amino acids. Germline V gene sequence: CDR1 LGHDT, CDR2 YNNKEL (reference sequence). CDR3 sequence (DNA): TGTGCCAGCAGCCAAGAGCTAGCCCCGGACAATGAGCAGTTCTTC. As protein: CASSQELAPDNEQFF.

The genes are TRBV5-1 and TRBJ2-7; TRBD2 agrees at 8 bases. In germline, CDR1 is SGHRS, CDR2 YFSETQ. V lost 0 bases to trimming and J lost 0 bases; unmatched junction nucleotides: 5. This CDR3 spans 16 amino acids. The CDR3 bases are TGCGCCAGCAGCTTGGTGCGCGGGGGGAGCTCCTACGAGCAGTACTTC. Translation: CASSLVRGGSSYEQYF.

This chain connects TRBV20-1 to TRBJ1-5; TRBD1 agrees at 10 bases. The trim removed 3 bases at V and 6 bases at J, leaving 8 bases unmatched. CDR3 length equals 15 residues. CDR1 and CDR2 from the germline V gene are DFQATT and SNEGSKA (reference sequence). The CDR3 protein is CSASSFRDRGQPQHF. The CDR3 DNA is TGCAGTGCTAGTTCATTCCGGGACAGGGGTCAGCCCCAGCATTTT.

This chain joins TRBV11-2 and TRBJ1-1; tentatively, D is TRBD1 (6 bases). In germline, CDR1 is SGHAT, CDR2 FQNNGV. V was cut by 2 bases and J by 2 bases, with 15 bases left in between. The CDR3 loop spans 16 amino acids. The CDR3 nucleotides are TGTGCCAGCAGCTTACTTGGGACAATGACCAACACTGAAGCTTTCTTT. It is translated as CASSLLGTMTNTEAFF.

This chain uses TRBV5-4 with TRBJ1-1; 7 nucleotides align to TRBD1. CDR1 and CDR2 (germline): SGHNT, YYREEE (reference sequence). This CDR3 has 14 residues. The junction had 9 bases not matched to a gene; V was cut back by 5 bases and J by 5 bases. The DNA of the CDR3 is TGTGCCAGCAGTCAAAACAGGGGTGAAACTGAAGCTTTCTTT. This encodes CASSQNRGETEAFF.

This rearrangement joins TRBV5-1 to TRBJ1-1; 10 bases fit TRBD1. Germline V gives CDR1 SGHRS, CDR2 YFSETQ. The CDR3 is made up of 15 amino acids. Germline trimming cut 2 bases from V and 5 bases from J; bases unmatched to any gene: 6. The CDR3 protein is CASSFGTGVMTEAFF. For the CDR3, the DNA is TGCGCCAGCAGCTTCGGGACAGGGGTGATGACTGAAGCTTTCTTT.

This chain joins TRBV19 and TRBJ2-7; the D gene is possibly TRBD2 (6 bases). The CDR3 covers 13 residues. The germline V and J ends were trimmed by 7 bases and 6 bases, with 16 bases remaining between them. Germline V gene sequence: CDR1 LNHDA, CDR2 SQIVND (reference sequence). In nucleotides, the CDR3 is TGTGCCAGTACCAGCTTCGGGAGTGGCGAGCAGTACTTC. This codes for CASTSFGSGEQYF.

In nucleotides, the CDR3 is TGTGCCAGCAGCATGGGGGGGGCGCGGACTGAAGCTTTCTTT. This encodes CASSMGGARTEAFF. The chain carries TRBV28 and TRBJ1-1, with D perhaps matching TRBD1 (6 bases). This CDR3 comprises 14 residues. CDR1 and CDR2 from the germline V gene are MDHEN and SYDVKM. Trimming stripped 6 bases from V and 5 bases from J, with 16 bases between. Filled out from reference TRBV28 and TRBJ1-1, the complete variable domain reads DVKVTQSSRYLVKRTGEKVFLECVQDMDHENMFWYRQDPGLGLRLIYFSYDVKMKEKGDIPEGYSVSREKKERFSLILESASTNQTSMYLCASSMGGARTEAFFGQGTRLTVV.

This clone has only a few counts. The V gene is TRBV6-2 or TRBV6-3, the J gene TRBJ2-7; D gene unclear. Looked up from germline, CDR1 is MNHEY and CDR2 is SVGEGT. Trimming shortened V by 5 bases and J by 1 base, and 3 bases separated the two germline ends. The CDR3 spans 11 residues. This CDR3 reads CASSQSYEQYF. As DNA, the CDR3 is TGTGCCAGCAGTCAGTCCTACGAGCAGTACTTC.

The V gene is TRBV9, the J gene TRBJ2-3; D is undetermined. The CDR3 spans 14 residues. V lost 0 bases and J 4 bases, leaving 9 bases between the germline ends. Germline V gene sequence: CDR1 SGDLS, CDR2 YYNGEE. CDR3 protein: CASSVENSADTQYF. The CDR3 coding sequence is TGTGCCAGCAGCGTAGAGAACTCCGCAGATACGCAGTATTTT.

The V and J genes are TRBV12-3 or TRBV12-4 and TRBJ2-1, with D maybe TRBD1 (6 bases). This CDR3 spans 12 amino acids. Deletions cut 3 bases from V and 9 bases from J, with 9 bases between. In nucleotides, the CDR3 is TGTGCCAGCAGTTTGGGACAAGGTGAGCAGTTCTTC. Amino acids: CASSLGQGEQFF.

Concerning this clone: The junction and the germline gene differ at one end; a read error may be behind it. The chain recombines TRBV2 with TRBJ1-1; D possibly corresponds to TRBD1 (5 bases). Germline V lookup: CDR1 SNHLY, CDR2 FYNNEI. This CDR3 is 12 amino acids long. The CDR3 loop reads CASIMADTKAFF. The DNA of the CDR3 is TGTGCCAGCATAATGGCGGACACTAAAGCTTTCTTT.